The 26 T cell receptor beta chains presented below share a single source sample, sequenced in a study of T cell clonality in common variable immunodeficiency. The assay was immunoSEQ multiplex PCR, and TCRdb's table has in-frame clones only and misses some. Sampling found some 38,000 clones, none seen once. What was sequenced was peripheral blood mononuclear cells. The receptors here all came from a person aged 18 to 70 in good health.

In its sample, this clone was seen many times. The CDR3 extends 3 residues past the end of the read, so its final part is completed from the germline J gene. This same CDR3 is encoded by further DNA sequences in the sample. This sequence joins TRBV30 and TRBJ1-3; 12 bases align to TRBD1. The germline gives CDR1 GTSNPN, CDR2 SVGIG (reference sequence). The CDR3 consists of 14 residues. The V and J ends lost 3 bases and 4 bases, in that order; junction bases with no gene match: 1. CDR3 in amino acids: CAWRGQGAGNTIYF. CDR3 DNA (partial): TGTGCCTGGAGGGGACAGGGGGCGGGAAACACC.

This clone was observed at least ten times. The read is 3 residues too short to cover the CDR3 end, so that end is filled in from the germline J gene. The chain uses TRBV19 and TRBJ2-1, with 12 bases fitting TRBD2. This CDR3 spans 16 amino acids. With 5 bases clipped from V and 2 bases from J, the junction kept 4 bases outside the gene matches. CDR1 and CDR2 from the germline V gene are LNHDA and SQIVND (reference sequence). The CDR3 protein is CASSPLAGGPYNEQFF. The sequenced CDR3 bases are TGTGCCAGTAGTCCCCTAGCGGGAGGGCCCTACAATGAG.

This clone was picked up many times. CDR3 bases read: TGTGCCAGCTCACTGTCACTAGCGGGAATGGATGAG. It yields the protein CASSLSLAGMDE. The entire CDR3 is CASSLSLAGMDEQFF. J is TRBJ2-1 and V is TRBV18; the match to TRBD2 covers 10 bases. The CDR3 goes on 3 residues after the read ends, and that part is filled in from the germline J gene. Unmatched junction bases numbered 8, after V lost 4 bases and J lost 8 bases. The CDR3 extends over 15 amino acids. Germline V gene sequence: CDR1 KGHSH, CDR2 LQKENI.

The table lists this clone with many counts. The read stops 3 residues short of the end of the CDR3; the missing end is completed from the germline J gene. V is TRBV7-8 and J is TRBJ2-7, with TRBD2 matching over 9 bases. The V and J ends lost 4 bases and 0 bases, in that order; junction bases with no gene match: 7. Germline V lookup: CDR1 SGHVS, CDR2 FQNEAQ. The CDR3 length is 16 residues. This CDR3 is CASSWRTSDNSYEQYF. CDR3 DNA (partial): TGTGCCAGCAGCTGGCGGACTAGCGATAACTCCTACGAG.

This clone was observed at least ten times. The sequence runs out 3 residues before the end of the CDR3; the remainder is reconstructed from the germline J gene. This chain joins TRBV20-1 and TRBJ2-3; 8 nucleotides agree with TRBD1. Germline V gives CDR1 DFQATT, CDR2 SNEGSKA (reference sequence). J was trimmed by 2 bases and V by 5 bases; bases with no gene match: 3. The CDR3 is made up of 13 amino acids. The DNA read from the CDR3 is TGCAGTGCTTGGACAGGGCTCACAGATACG. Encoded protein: CSAWTGLTDT. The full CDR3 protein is CSAWTGLTDTQYF.

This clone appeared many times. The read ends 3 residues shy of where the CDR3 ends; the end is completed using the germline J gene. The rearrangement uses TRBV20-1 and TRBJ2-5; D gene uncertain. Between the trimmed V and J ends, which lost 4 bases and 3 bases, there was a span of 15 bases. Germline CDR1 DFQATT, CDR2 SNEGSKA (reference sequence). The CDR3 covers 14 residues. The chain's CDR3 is CSANLGASKETQYF. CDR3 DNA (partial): TGCAGTGCTAACCTGGGCGCCTCTAAAGAGACC.

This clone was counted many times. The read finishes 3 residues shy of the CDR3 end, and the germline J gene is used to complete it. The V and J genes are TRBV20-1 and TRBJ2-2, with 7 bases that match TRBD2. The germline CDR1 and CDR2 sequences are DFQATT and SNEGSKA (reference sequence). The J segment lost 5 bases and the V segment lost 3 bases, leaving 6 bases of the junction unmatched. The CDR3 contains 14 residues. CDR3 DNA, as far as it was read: TGCAGTGCTAGGGGCGGGAGAGGGACCGGGGAG. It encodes CSARGGRGTGE. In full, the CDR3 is CSARGGRGTGELFF.

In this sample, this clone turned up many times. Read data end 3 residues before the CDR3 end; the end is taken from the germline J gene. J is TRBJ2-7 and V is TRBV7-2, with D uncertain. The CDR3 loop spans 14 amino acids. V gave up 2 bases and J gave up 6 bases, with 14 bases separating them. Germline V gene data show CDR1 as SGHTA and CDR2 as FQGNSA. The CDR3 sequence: CASSLSTASTEQYF. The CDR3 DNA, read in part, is TGTGCCAGCAGCTTAAGTACCGCTTCTACCGAG.

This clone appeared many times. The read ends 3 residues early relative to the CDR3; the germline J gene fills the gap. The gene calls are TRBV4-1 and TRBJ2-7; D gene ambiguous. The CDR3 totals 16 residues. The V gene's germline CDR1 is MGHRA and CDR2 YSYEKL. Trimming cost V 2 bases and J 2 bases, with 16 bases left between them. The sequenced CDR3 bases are TGCGCCAGCAGCCAACGATCGACGGGTTCGACCTACGAG. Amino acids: CASSQRSTGSTYE. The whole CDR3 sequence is CASSQRSTGSTYEQYF.

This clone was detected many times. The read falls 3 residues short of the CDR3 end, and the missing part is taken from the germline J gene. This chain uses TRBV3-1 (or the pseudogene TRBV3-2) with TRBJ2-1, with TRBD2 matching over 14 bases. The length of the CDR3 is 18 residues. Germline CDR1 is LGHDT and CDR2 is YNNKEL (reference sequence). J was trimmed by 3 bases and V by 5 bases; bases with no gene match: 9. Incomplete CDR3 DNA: TGTGCCAGCAGCACCCCGGGACTAGCGGGAGAGGGCTACAATGAG. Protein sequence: CASSTPGLAGEGYNE. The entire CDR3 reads CASSTPGLAGEGYNEQFF.

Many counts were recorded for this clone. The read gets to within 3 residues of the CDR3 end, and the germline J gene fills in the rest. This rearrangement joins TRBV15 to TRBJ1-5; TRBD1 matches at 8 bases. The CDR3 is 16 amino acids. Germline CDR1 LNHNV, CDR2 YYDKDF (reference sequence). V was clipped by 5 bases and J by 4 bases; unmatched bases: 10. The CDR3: CATSATGTGYNQPQHF. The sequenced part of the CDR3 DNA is TGTGCCACCAGCGCTACCGGGACAGGATATAATCAGCCC.

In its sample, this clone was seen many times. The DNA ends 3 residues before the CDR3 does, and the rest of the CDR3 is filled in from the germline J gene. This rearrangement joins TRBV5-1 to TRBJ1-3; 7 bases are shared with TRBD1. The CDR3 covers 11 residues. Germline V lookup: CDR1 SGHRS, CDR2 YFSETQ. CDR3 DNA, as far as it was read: TGCGCCAGCAGCTTGGGACAGGGT. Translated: CASSLGQG. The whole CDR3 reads CASSLGQGIYF.

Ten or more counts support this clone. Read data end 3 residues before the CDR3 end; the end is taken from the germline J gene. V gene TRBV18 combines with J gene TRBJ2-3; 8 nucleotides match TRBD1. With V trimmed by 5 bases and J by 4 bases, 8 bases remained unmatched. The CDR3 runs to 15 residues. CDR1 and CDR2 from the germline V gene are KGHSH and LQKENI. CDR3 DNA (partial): TGTGCCAGCTCATTCCGGACAGGGAGGTCAGATACG. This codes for CASSFRTGRSDT. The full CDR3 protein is CASSFRTGRSDTQYF.

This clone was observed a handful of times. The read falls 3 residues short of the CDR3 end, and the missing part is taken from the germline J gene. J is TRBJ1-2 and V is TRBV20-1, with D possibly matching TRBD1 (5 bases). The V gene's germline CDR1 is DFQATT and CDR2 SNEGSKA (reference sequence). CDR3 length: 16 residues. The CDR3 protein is CSARRGGTGGSETYTF. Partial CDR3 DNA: TGCAGTGCTAGGAGGGGAGGGACTGGCGGGAGTGAGACC.

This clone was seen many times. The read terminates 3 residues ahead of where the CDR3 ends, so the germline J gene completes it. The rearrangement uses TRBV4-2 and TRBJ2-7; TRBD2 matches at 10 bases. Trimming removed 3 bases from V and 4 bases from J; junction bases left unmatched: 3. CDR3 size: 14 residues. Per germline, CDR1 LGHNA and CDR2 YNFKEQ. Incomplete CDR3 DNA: TGTGCCAGCAGCCAGGCTAGCGGGAGATACGAG. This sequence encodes CASSQASGRYE. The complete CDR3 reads CASSQASGRYEQYF.

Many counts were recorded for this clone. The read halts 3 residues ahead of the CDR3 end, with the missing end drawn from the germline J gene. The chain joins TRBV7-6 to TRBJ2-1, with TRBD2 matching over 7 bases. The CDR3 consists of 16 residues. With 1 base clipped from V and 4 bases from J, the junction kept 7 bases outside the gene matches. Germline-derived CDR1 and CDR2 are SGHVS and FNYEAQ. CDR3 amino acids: CASSLVLAEVYNEQFF. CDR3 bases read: TGTGCCAGCAGCTTAGTTCTAGCGGAAGTATACAATGAG.

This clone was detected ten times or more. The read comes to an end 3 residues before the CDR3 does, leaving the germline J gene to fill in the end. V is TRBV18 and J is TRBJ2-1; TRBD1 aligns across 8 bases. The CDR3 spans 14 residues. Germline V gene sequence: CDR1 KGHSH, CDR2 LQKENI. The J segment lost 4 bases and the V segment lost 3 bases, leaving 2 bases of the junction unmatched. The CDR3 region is CASSPRTGYNEQFF. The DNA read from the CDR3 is TGTGCCAGCTCACCGAGGACAGGGTACAATGAG.

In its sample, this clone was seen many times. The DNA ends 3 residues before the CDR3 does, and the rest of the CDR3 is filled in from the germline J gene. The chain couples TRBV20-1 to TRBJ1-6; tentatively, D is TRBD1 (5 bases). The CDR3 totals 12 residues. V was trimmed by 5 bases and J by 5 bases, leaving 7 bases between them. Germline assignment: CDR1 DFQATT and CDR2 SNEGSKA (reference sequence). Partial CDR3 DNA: TGCAGTGCTCAGGACAATAATTCACCC. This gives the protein CSAQDNNSP. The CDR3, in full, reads CSAQDNNSPLHF.

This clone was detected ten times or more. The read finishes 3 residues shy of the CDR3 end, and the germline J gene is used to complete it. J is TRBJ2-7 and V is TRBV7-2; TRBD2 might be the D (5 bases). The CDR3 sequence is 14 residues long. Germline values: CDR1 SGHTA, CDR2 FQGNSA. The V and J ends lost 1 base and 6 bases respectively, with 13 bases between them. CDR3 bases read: TGTGCCAGCAGCTTAGAGGTAGCGTCTGGCGAG. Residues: CASSLEVASGE. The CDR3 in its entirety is CASSLEVASGEQYF.

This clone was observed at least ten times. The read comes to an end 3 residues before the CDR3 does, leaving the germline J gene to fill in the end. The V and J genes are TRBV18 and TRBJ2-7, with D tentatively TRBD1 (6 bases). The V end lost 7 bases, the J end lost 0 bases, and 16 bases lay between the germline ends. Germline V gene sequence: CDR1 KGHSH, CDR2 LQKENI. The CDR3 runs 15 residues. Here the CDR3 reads CASLSEDSFSYEQYF. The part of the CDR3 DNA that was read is TGTGCCAGCTTATCCGAGGACAGCTTCTCCTACGAG.

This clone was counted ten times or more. The covered CDR3 bases are TGCAGTGCCAAAACTATATACGGACATGGGGAGACC. Its translation: CSAKTIYGHGET. The entire CDR3 reads CSAKTIYGHGETQYF. The genes are TRBV20-1 and TRBJ2-5, with D maybe TRBD1 (5 bases). The CDR3 end lies 3 residues beyond the end of the read and is filled in from the germline J gene. The germline gives CDR1 DFQATT, CDR2 SNEGSKA (reference sequence). With 6 bases removed from V and 5 bases from J, the gap between germline ends came to 22 bases. The CDR3 has 15 residues.

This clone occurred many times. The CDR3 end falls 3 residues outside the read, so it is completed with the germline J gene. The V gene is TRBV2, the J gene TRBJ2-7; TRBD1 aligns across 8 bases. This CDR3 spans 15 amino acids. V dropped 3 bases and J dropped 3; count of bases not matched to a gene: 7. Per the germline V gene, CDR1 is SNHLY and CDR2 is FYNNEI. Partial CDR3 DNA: TGTGCCAGCAGTGACCCGGACAGGGCCGGCTACGAG. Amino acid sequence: CASSDPDRAGYE. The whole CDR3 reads CASSDPDRAGYEQYF.

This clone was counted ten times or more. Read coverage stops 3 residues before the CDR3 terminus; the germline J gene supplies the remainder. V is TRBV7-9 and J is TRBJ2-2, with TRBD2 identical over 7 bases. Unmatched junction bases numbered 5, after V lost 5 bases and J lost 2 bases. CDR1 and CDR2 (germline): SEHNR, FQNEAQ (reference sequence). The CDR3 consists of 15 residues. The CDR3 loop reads CASSPTTSNTGELFF. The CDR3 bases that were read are TGTGCCAGCAGCCCCACGACTAGCAACACCGGGGAG. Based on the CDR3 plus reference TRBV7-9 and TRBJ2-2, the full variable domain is DTGVSQNPRHKITKRGQNVTFRCDPISEHNRLYWYRQTLGQGPEFLTYFQNEAQLEKSRLLSDRFSAERPKGSFSTLEIQRTEQGDSAMYLCASSPTTSNTGELFFGEGSRLTVL.

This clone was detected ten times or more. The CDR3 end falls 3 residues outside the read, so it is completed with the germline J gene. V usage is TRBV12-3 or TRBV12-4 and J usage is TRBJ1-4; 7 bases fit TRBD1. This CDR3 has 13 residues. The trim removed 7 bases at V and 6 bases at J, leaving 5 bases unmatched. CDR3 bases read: TGTGCCAGCATCCTCGGGACAGATGAAAAA. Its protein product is CASILGTDEK. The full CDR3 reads CASILGTDEKLFF.

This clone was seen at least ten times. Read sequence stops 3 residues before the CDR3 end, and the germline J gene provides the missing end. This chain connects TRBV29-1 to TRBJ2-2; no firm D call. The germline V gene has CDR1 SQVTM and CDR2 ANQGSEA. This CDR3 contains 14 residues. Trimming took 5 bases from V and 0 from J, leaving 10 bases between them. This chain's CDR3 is CSVRFRANTGELFF. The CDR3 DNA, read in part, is TGCAGCGTTCGTTTTCGCGCGAACACCGGGGAG.

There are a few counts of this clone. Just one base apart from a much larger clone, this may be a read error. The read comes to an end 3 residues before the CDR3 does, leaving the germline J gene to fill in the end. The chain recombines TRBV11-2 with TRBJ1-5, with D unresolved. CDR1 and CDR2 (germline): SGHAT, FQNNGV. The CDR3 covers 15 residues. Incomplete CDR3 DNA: TGTGCCAACAGCTTAGATCGCCAGGAAAATCAGCCC. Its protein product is CANSLDRQENQP. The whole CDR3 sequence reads CANSLDRQENQPQHF.